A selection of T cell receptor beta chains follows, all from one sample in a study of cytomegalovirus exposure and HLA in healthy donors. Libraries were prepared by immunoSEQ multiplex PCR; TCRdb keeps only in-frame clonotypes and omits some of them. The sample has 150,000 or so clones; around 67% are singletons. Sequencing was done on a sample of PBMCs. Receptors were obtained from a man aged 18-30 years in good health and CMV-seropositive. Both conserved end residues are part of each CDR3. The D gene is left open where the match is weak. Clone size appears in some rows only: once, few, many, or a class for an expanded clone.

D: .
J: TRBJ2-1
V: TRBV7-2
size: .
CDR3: CASSFGGGEEQFF
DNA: TGTGCCAGCAGCTTCGGGGGAGGTGAGGAGCAGTTCTTC

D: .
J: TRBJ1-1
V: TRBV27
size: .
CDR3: CASSFYPGSNTEAFF
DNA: TGTGCCAGCAGTTTTTACCCGGGGTCGAACACTGAAGCTTTCTTT

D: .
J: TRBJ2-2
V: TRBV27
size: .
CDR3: CASSYLAAGELFF
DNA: TGTGCCAGCAGTTACCTAGCAGCCGGGGAGCTGTTTTTT

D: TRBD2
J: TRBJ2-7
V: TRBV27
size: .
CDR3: CASRSSGSHEQYF
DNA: TGTGCCAGCAGGAGTAGCGGGTCACACGAGCAGTACTTC

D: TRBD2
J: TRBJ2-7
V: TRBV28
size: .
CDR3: CASRPPQLAGAYEQYF
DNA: TGTGCCAGCAGGCCACCCCAGCTAGCGGGGGCCTACGAGCAGTACTTC

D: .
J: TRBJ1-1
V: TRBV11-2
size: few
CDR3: CATLPLWDSTEAFF
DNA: TGTGCCACCCTCCCCCTCTGGGACTCCACTGAAGCTTTCTTT

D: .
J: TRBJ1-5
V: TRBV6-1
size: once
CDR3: CASSLRIRYQPQHF
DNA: TGTGCCAGCAGTTTGAGAATCAGGTATCAGCCCCAGCATTTT

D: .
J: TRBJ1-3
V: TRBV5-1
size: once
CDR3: CASSLDSLSGNTIYF
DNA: TGCGCCAGCAGCTTGGACAGCCTCTCTGGAAACACCATATATTTT

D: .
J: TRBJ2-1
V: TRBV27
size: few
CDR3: CASSLAIQGPGRNEQFF
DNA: TGTGCCAGCAGTTTGGCCATACAGGGACCGGGAAGGAATGAGCAGTTCTTC

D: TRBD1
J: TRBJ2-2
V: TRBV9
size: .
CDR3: CASSLGSGTDTGELFF
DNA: TGTGCCAGCAGCCTGGGAAGTGGGACAGACACCGGGGAGCTGTTTTTT

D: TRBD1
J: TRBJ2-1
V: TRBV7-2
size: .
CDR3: CASSWDSSYNEQFF
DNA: TGTGCCAGCAGCTGGGACAGCTCCTACAATGAGCAGTTCTTC

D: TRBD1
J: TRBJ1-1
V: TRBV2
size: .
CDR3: CASSRDRETEAFF
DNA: TGTGCCAGCAGTCGGGACAGGGAAACTGAAGCTTTCTTT

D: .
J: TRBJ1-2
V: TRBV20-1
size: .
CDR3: CSATGRYTF
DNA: TGCAGTGCTACAGGCCGCTACACCTTC

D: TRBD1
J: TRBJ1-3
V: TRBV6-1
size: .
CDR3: CASSTQTGSGNTIYF
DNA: TGTGCCAGCAGTACCCAGACAGGGTCTGGAAACACCATATATTTT